This entry is about one T cell receptor beta chain. Its antigen is unknown. The sample comes from a study of Ad26.COV2.S vaccination and SARS-CoV-2 variants. Study observations and caveats: Spike-specific responses of CD8+ and CD4+ T cells were reported to display substantial breadth after vaccination. Placebo recipients and vaccine recipients were similar in non-spike TCR breadth.

Some clones are missing from TCRdb's copy, which holds only in-frame ones; the method was immunoSEQ multiplex PCR. The sample lists around 450,000 clones, approximately 88% occurring once. Treatment noted: some 19 received Ad26.COV2.S at low or high dose, single or two shots; a few received placebo; per-sample allocation not given. Sampling took place 63 days after the first vaccine or placebo injection. V shed 2 bases and J shed 5 bases, with 13 bases lying between them. Germline lookup yields CDR1 LGHNA and CDR2 YSLEER. The CDR3 sequence is 16 residues long. The chain uses TRBV4-3 and TRBJ1-6, with D hard to call. The TCR comes from a person aged 18 to 59 who received the Ad26.COV2.S COVID-19 vaccine or a placebo. The material sequenced was peripheral blood, taken in a trial of Ad26.COV2.S vaccine versus placebo. CDR3 protein: CASSQLRDRNNSPLHF. CDR3 DNA: TGCGCCAGCAGCCAATTAAGGGATAGGAATAATTCACCCCTCCACTTT.